The 3 T cell receptor beta chains below were found in one sample sequenced in a study of shared clonotypes between healthy human individuals. Assay used: immunoSEQ multiplex PCR; TCRdb lists only in-frame clones, some missing. The data contain around 2.1 million clones, about 92% of them singletons. Naive CD8 isolation took CD45RO-negative cells positively selected for CCR7 and excluded terminally differentiated effector memory CD45RA+ cells. Material for sequencing was naive CD8+ T cells from PBMCs. These receptors were taken from a man aged 18 to 29 in good health. Some clones in this sample may be carry-over from other donors' samples.

This rearrangement joins TRBV7-9 to TRBJ2-7; the match to TRBD2 covers 12 bases. The CDR3 loop spans 16 amino acids. Per germline, CDR1 SEHNR and CDR2 FQNEAQ (reference sequence). The V gene end was trimmed by 4 bases and the J gene end by 3 bases; junction bases not matched to a gene: 7. Written as DNA, the CDR3 is TGTGCCAGCAGCTCCGGACTAGCGGGGATCTACTACGAGCAGTACTTC. Translating it yields CASSSGLAGIYYEQYF.

The chain recombines TRBV4-1 with TRBJ2-1; the D gene is possibly TRBD1 (6 bases). The CDR3 is 15 amino acids. V gave up 4 bases and J gave up 6 bases, with 16 bases separating them. Germline CDR1 reads MGHRA; CDR2 reads YSYEKL. The DNA of the CDR3 is TGCGCCAGCAGCCCCCAAGAACAGGGTAGCAATGAGCAGTTCTTC. Translation gives CASSPQEQGSNEQFF.

The chain is built from TRBV19 and TRBJ2-1; unclear D gene. The CDR3 is made up of 13 amino acids. CDR1 is LNHDA, CDR2 SQIVND, per germline (reference sequence). The V and J ends lost 2 bases and 7 bases respectively, with 9 bases between them. The CDR3 DNA sequence: TGTGCCAGTAGTATACTCCCCAAAAATGAGCAGTTCTTC. It specifies CASSILPKNEQFF.